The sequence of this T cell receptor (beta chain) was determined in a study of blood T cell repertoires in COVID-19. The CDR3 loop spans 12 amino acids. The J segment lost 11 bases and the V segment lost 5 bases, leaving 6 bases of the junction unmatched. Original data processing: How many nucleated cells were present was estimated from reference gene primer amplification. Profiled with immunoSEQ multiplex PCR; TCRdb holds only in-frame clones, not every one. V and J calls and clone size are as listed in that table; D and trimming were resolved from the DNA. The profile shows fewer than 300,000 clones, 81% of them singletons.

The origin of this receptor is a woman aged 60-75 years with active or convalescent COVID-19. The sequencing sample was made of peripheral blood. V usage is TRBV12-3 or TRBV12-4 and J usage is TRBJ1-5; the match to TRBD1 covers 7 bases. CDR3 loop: CASSLTGLTQHF. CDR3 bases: TGTGCCAGCAGTCTGACAGGGCTTACCCAGCATTTT.